This T cell receptor delta chain came from a study of γδ T cells in repeated Plasmodium falciparum infection. The table lists this clone with many counts. The protein given by TCRdb reflects a much larger clone and differs at residue 6 from this DNA's translation, likely from a read error; the protein shown is the DNA's translation. TCRdb reanalyzed the multiplex PCR reads using CATT. Of 50,000 to 65,000 delta-chain clones in the sample, 1.7% were seen once. Vgamma9/Vdelta2+ and Vdelta2-negative gammadelta T cells were flow-sorted from PBMC for bulk sequencing. Germline CDR1 GEAIGNYY, CDR2 EKD. V gave up 2 bases and J gave up 4 bases; unmatched junction bases: 9. This CDR3 region has 16 residues.

This receptor was taken from a pool of human donors (malaria-infected and uninfected, not separated). What was sequenced was gamma-delta T cells from blood. The chain combines TRDV2 with TRDJ2; TRDD3 aligns across 7 bases. The CDR3 here is CACDITGVGETAQLFF. The CDR3 coding sequence is TGTGCCTGTGACATAACTGGGGTGGGAGAGACAGCACAACTCTTCTTT.